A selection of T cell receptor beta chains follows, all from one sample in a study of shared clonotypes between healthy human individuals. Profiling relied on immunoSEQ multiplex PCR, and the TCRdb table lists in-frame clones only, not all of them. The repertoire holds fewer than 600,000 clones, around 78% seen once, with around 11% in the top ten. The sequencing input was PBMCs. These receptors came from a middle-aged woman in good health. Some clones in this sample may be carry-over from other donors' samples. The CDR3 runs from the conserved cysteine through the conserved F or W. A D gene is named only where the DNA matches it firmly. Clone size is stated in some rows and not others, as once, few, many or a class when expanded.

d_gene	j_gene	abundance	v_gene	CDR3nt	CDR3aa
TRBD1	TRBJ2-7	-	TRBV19	TGTGCCAGTGCCATCACCCCTCCCCCGGACAGGCAGAGGGGTTACGAGCAGTACTTC	CASAITPPPDRQRGYEQYF
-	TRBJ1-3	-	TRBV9	TGTGCCAGCAGCCCGCCGTTCTCTGGAAACACCATATATTTT	CASSPPFSGNTIYF
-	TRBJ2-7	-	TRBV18	TGTGCCAGCTCACCAGAATTCGCCGGACAGCCCTACGAGCAGTACTTC	CASSPEFAGQPYEQYF
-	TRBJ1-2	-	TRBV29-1	TGCAGCGTAACGGGGCTCCCCGGAGATGGCTACACCTTC	CSVTGLPGDGYTF
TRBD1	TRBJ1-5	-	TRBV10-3	TGTGCCATCAGTGAGGGGGACAGGGTAAATCAGCCCCAGCATTTT	CAISEGDRVNQPQHF
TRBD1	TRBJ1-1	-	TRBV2	TGTGCCAGCTCCCCCTCAGGGGGGCCTAACACTGAAGCTTTCTTT	CASSPSGGPNTEAFF
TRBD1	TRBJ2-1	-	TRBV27	TGTGCCAGCAGTTTAGACGGACAGGCCTCCTACAATGAGCAGTTCTTC	CASSLDGQASYNEQFF
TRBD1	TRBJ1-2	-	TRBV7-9	TGTGCCAGCAGCTCACCGGGACAGGGAAGGTTTCGGGGCTACACCTTC	CASSSPGQGRFRGYTF
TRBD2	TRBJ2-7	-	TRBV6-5	TGTGCCAGCAGTTACTCTCCGGGAGGGGACTACGAGCAGTACTTC	CASSYSPGGDYEQYF
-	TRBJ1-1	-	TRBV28	TGTGCCAGCAGTTTTCATGACAGGTTGAACACTGAAGCTTTCTTT	CASSFHDRLNTEAFF
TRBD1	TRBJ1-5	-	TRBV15	TGTGCCACCAGCAGACCGGGGACAGGGGGCAATCAGCCCCAGCATTTT	CATSRPGTGGNQPQHF
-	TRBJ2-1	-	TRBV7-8	TGTGCCAGCAGCGCATTGCTCGAAAGCTCCTACAATGAGCAGTTCTTC	CASSALLESSYNEQFF
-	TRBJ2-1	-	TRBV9	TGTGCCAGCAGCGTAGAGGGGCGAGTGGGCTACAATGAGCAGTTCTTC	CASSVEGRVGYNEQFF
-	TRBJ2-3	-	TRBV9	TGTGCCAGCAGCGTAGAGGGGCTAAGCACAGATACGCAGTATTTT	CASSVEGLSTDTQYF
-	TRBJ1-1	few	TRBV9	TGTGCCAGCAGCGTAGAAGGGACACTGACTGAAGCTTTCTTT	CASSVEGTLTEAFF
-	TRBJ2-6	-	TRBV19	TGTGCCAGTACCATATTAGGGACCGACCCCGGGGCCAACGTCCTGACTTTC	CASTILGTDPGANVLTF
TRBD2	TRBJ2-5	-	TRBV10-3	TGTGCCATCAGTGGACTAGCGGGTTCCCAAGAGACCCAGTACTTC	CAISGLAGSQETQYF
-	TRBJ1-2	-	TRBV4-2	TGTGCCAGCAGCCAAGGGCAGGGAGAGGGTTATGGCTACACCTTC	CASSQGQGEGYGYTF
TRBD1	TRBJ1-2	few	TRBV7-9	TGTGCCTGCCGGGACAGGGATAACTATGGCTACACCTTC	CACRDRDNYGYTF
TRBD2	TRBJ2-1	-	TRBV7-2	TGTGCCAGCAGCCCCCCTGGGGGGAGGGCCAGTTATGAGCAGTTCTTC	CASSPPGGRASYEQFF
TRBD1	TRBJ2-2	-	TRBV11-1	TGTGCCAGCAGCCATAATCCCGGGACAGGGACCGGGGAGCTGTTTTTT	CASSHNPGTGTGELFF
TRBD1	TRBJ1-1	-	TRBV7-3	TGTGCCAGCCAAGGACAGGGAAACACTGAAGCTTTCTTT	CASQGQGNTEAFF
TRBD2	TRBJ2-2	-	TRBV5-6	TGTGCCAGCAGCCCCTTCGGGGGGGGAGCTCTGGCCGGGGAGCTGTTTTTT	CASSPFGGGALAGELFF
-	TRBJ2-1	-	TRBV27	TGTGCCAGCAGTCTCCACAATGAGCAGTTCTTC	CASSLHNEQFF
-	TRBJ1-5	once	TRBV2	TGTGCCAGCAATCTCGGGCGCAGCAATCAGCCCCAGCATTTT	CASNLGRSNQPQHF